This is a list of T cell receptor beta chains from one sample in a study of blood T cell repertoires in COVID-19. Data came from immunoSEQ multiplex PCR; TCRdb stores just in-frame clones and leaves some out. The sample contains some 130,000 clones, approximately 90% of which appear only once. The material sequenced was peripheral blood. These receptors came from a middle-aged man with active or convalescent COVID-19. Both conserved end residues are part of each CDR3. The D gene is left open where the match is weak. The size field is filled for only some rows; it gives once, few, many or a size class.

j_call clone_size d_call v_call cdr3_nt cdr3_aa
TRBJ1-2 NA TRBD1 TRBV24-1 TGTGCCACCAGTGACGTGACAGGGGACTATGGCTACACCTTC CATSDVTGDYGYTF
TRBJ1-4 NA NA TRBV11-1 TGTGCCAGCAGTGATAGCCCAACTAATGAAAAACTGTTTTTT CASSDSPTNEKLFF
TRBJ1-2 NA NA TRBV20-1 TGCAGTGCTTACTTAAACTATGGCTACACCTTC CSAYLNYGYTF
TRBJ1-1 NA NA TRBV18 TGTGCCAGCTCACCAGACAGTGGCACTGAAGCTTTCTTT CASSPDSGTEAFF
TRBJ2-3 NA TRBD2 TRBV10-2 TGCGCCAGCAGTGAAGTAGCGGGAGCAGATACGCAGTATTTT CASSEVAGADTQYF
TRBJ1-6 NA TRBD1 TRBV6-2/TRBV6-3 TGTGCCAGCAGTACGGGGACAGGGTATTCACCCCTCCACTTT CASSTGTGYSPLHF
TRBJ2-5 NA NA TRBV5-4 TGTGCCAGCAGCTTCGGGGAAGGGATGGGGGAGACCCAGTACTTC CASSFGEGMGETQYF
TRBJ1-2 NA NA TRBV3-1/TRBV3-2 TGTGCCAGCAGCCAAGGCCAGGGTTCCCATGGCTACACCTTC CASSQGQGSHGYTF
TRBJ1-1 NA NA TRBV7-2 TGTGCCAGCAGCCCCATTGGACGGGGTAGCACTGAAGCTTTCTTT CASSPIGRGSTEAFF
TRBJ2-7 few NA TRBV10-2 TGCGCCAGCAGGGCTCTCTCCTACGAGCAGTACTTC CASRALSYEQYF
TRBJ1-3 once NA TRBV19 TGTGCCACCTCGGAGACCTCTGGAAACACCATATATTTT CATSETSGNTIYF
TRBJ2-7 few NA TRBV20-1 TGCAGTGCTAGTTACAGGGACTACGAGCAGTACTTC CSASYRDYEQYF
TRBJ2-4 once TRBD2 TRBV19 TGTGCCAGTAGTCATACTAGCGGGGGAAATTTAGTAGCCAAAAACATTCAGTACTTC CASSHTSGGNLVAKNIQYF
TRBJ1-4 NA NA TRBV5-1 TGCGCCAGCAGCCTGGGACTTCTTTTTTCAACTAATGAAAAACTGTTTTTT CASSLGLLFSTNEKLFF
TRBJ2-7 NA NA TRBV13 TGTGCCAGCAGCTTTGGGCTAGCGACACACTACGAGCAGTACTTC CASSFGLATHYEQYF
TRBJ2-3 NA TRBD2 TRBV2 TGTGCCAGCAGTGAATGGACTAGCGGGGGTACAGATACGCAGTATTTT CASSEWTSGGTDTQYF
TRBJ2-1 NA TRBD1 TRBV5-4 TGTGCCAGCAGCTCTAGGGGGCCCCTGTCCTACAATGAGCAGTTCTTC CASSSRGPLSYNEQFF
TRBJ2-2 NA NA TRBV20-1 TGCAGTGCTAGTCCCGCGAACACCGGGGAGCTGTTTTTT CSASPANTGELFF
TRBJ2-2 NA TRBD2 TRBV3-1/TRBV3-2 TGTGCCAGCAGCCAGGCCATAGCGGGATCGAACACCGGGGAGCTGTTTTTT CASSQAIAGSNTGELFF
TRBJ2-3 NA NA TRBV12-5 TGTGCTAGTGGCTTCACAGGAGCCGAGTCCGGTACGCAGTATTTT CASGFTGAESGTQYF
TRBJ1-3 NA NA TRBV28 TGTGCCAGCAGTTTCCGACCCTTGGAGGGAAACACCATATATTTT CASSFRPLEGNTIYF
TRBJ2-1 NA NA TRBV7-7 TGTGCCAGCAGCTTAGGCGGGGGCGGGTACAATGAGCAGTTCTTC CASSLGGGGYNEQFF
TRBJ2-2 NA NA TRBV25-1 TGTGCCAGCAGTGATTCCAGGGTCACCGGGGAGCTGTTTTTT CASSDSRVTGELFF
TRBJ2-1 NA NA TRBV25-1 TGTGCCAGCAGTGCCTGGACAGAGTACAATGAGCAGTTCTTC CASSAWTEYNEQFF
TRBJ1-4 NA TRBD1 TRBV30 TGTGCCTGGAGTCTATGGGGGACAGGAGGGGAAAAACTGTTTTTT CAWSLWGTGGEKLFF
TRBJ2-6 NA TRBD1 TRBV5-1 TGCGCCAGCAGCAGAGGGACAGGGGAGCTCACTGGGGCCAACGTCCTGACTTTC CASSRGTGELTGANVLTF
TRBJ1-2 once NA TRBV20-1 TGCAGTGCTACTGAAGGGGACTATGGCTACACCTTC CSATEGDYGYTF
TRBJ2-5 NA TRBD2 TRBV10-3 TGTGCCACCATTGGCCAGAAAGCGGGGGGGCGTGAGACCCAGTACTTC CATIGQKAGGRETQYF
TRBJ1-2 NA NA TRBV5-1 TGCGCCAGCAGCTTCCAAGACAGGACGGGCTACACCTTC CASSFQDRTGYTF
TRBJ2-3 NA TRBD2 TRBV3-1/TRBV3-2 TGTGCCAGCAGCGACGGCGGGGGGACAGATACGCAGTATTTT CASSDGGGTDTQYF
TRBJ2-2 few TRBD1 TRBV28 TGTGCCAGCAGCCGAATAGGGACAGCTAACACCGGGGAGCTGTTTTTT CASSRIGTANTGELFF
TRBJ2-1 NA TRBD2 TRBV11-2 TGTGCCAGCAGCTTAGGCGGGAGGGCCCGTAATGAGCAGTTCTTC CASSLGGRARNEQFF
TRBJ1-1 once NA TRBV29-1 TGCAGCGCCCTAGACAGGCTGAACACTGAAGCTTTCTTT CSALDRLNTEAFF
TRBJ1-4 NA TRBD1 TRBV28 TGTGCCAGCATGGCAGGGGGTGTTAAACTGTTTTTT CASMAGGVKLFF
TRBJ2-5 NA TRBD2 TRBV28 TGTGCCAGCAGCCCCAGCGGGAGGGGTGAAGAGACCCAGTACTTC CASSPSGRGEETQYF
TRBJ2-1 NA NA TRBV3-1/TRBV3-2 TGTGCCAGCAGCCAAGCCGCGGGAAGCTCCTACAATGAGCAGTTCTTC CASSQAAGSSYNEQFF
TRBJ2-2 NA TRBD2 TRBV5-1 TGCGCCAGCAACCTAGCGGGAGAGGGTGTCGGGGAGCTGTTTTTT CASNLAGEGVGELFF